This passage covers 13 T cell receptor beta chains from one sample sequenced in a study of OX40 agonist ivuxolimab in advanced cancers. The method was immunoSEQ multiplex PCR; TCRdb's version includes in-frame clones alone and lacks a portion of them. The sample includes roughly 60,000 clones, less than 85% of them seen just once. The sequences come from CD4+ or CD8+ T cells sorted from blood, collected in a trial of the OX40 agonist ivuxolimab. The source is an adult with an advanced solid tumor such as melanoma, head and neck, liver or kidney cancer.

This chain links TRBV6-1 with TRBJ1-5; tentative D call: TRBD1 (5 bases). With 6 bases removed from V and 0 bases from J, the gap between germline ends came to 12 bases. CDR3 length: 15 residues. The germline V gene has CDR1 MNHNS and CDR2 SASEGT. The chain's CDR3 is CASSLRQYSNQPQHF. The CDR3 DNA reads TGTGCCAGCAGCCTAAGACAGTATAGCAATCAGCCCCAGCATTTT.

J is TRBJ2-3 and V is TRBV19; the match to TRBD1 covers 9 bases. CDR3 length: 15 residues. Trimming took 4 bases from V and 1 from J; bases not matched to a gene: 3. Germline lookup yields CDR1 LNHDA and CDR2 SQIVND (reference sequence). The CDR3 DNA is TGTGCCAGTAGTACGACAGGGGGAGGCACAGATACGCAGTATTTT. It specifies CASSTTGGGTDTQYF. The complete variable domain, with remaining parts taken from reference TRBV19 and TRBJ2-3, reads DGGITQSPKYLFRKEGQNVTLSCEQNLNHDAMYWYRQDPGQGLRLIYYSQIVNDFQKGDIAEGYSVSREKKESFPLTVTSAQKNPTAFYLCASSTTGGGTDTQYFGPGTRLTVL.

This chain joins TRBV7-3 and TRBJ2-5; D could derive from TRBD1 or TRBD2 (5 bases each). The assigned J gene may be wrong: the sequence end matches TRBJ2-7 better. This CDR3 has 13 amino acids. Per the germline V gene, CDR1 is SGHTA and CDR2 is FQGTGA. CDR3 DNA sequence: TGTGCCAGCAGCTCCGTCGGGGCTGGCGAGCAGTACTTC. Translated, it gives CASSSVGAGEQYF.

The chain has TRBV5-6 and TRBJ2-7; D call uncertain. With 1 base removed from V and 2 bases from J, the gap between germline ends came to 16 bases. This CDR3 has 16 residues. Germline-derived CDR1 and CDR2 are SGHDT and YYEEEE. For the CDR3, the DNA is TGTGCCAGCAGCTTGAGCCGTCCCGACACAACCTACGAGCAGTACTTC. This translates into CASSLSRPDTTYEQYF.

The chain has TRBV7-2 and TRBJ1-3; D is unresolved. This CDR3 is built from 14 residues. Germline CDR1 reads SGHTA; CDR2 reads FQGNSA. V was pared by 6 bases and J by 3 bases, with 12 bases between. The DNA of the CDR3 is TGTGCCAGCAGGAGCGCAAAAGATGGAAACACCATATATTTT. Its translation is CASRSAKDGNTIYF.

There are a few counts of this clone. The genes are TRBV7-9 and TRBJ2-1; maybe TRBD2 (6 bases). The CDR3 has 14 amino acids. V lost 5 bases, J lost 4 bases, and 12 bases lay in between. CDR1 is SEHNR, CDR2 FQNEAQ, per germline (reference sequence). The DNA of the CDR3 is TGTGCCAGCAGCCCTAGACTAGTTTACAATGAGCAGTTCTTC. It encodes CASSPRLVYNEQFF.

This chain joins TRBV9 and TRBJ2-1, with D unclear. CDR1 SGDLS and CDR2 YYNGEE come from the germline V gene. V was cut by 2 bases and J by 1 base, with 10 bases left in between. The CDR3 extends over 15 amino acids. CDR3 residues: CASSVEQESYNEQFF. CDR3 sequence (DNA): TGTGCCAGCAGCGTCGAGCAGGAGTCCTACAATGAGCAGTTCTTC.

The rearrangement joins TRBV28 to TRBJ1-4; the D gene is possibly TRBD1 (5 bases). The CDR3 extends over 12 amino acids. Germline lookup yields CDR1 MDHEN and CDR2 SYDVKM. V was cut by 6 bases and J by 8 bases, with 10 bases left in between. DNA for the CDR3: TGTGCCAGCAGGGGGGGTACGGAAAAACTGTTTTTT. This encodes CASRGGTEKLFF.

The V and J genes are TRBV2 and TRBJ2-7, with D perhaps matching TRBD2 (5 bases). The CDR3 runs 14 residues. Per the germline V gene, CDR1 is SNHLY and CDR2 is FYNNEI. Trimming shortened V by 5 bases and J by 6 bases, and 17 bases separated the two germline ends. CDR3 protein: CASSPSGLDGEQYF. DNA of the CDR3: TGTGCCAGCAGTCCCTCGGGATTAGACGGCGAGCAGTACTTC.

The chain employs TRBV2 and TRBJ2-5; D possibly corresponds to TRBD1 (6 bases). V was pared by 11 bases and J by 11 bases, with 24 bases between. Looked up from germline, CDR1 is SNHLY and CDR2 is FYNNEI. The CDR3 runs 13 residues. The CDR3 protein is CASTEGVATVQYF. CDR3 in DNA: TGTGCCTCCACTGAGGGGGTAGCGACCGTGCAGTACTTC.

V usage is TRBV9 and J usage is TRBJ2-1; no clear D. Trimming took 2 bases from V and 0 from J, leaving 15 bases between them. The CDR3 runs to 17 residues. CDR1 is SGDLS and CDR2 is YYNGEE in the germline V gene. CDR3 sequence: CASSVGHGWSSYNEQFF. The CDR3 bases are TGTGCCAGCAGCGTCGGCCATGGGTGGAGCTCCTACAATGAGCAGTTCTTC.

V and J are TRBV10-1 and TRBJ2-3; TRBD1 matches 7 bases. Trimming removed 2 bases from V and 2 bases from J; junction bases left unmatched: 4. This CDR3 contains 15 residues. CDR1 is WNHNN, CDR2 SYGVQD, per germline (reference sequence). CDR3 sequence reads: CASSEDRADTDTQYF. As DNA, the CDR3 is TGCGCCAGCAGTGAGGACAGGGCTGACACAGATACGCAGTATTTT.

The V call is TRBV7-2, the J call TRBJ2-7; 13 positions match TRBD2. This CDR3 comprises 17 residues. The J segment lost 4 bases and the V segment lost 2 bases, leaving 8 bases of the junction unmatched. Germline V gives CDR1 SGHTA, CDR2 FQGNSA. CDR3 nucleotides: TGTGCCAGCAGCTTATCCTCCGGGACTAGCGGGACGTACGAGCAGTACTTC. Amino acid sequence: CASSLSSGTSGTYEQYF.